Reported below is one TCR beta chain. Other nucleotide sequences from this sample produce the same CDR3. The sample originates from a study of CD8+ T cells in alopecia areata. V lost 0 bases, J lost 0 bases, and 7 bases lay in between. The CDR3 sequence is 15 residues long. CDR1 and CDR2 from the germline V gene are SGHRS and YFSETQ. Once RNA had been extracted, it was reverse transcribed into cDNA to act as the sequencing template. Clones were sequenced by immunoSEQ multiplex PCR, and TCRdb holds only the in-frame ones, with some missing. The top ten clones hold 18% of a sample with 100,000 to 150,000 clones, more than 40% of them seen once.

The rearrangement uses TRBV5-1 and TRBJ2-1, with a weak D call TRBD2 (5 bases). The input for sequencing was CD8+ T cells sorted from blood, taken at week 0. The receptor was derived from a human donor with alopecia areata. The CDR3 nucleotides read TGCGCCAGCAGCTTGGGTGGAGGCTCCTACAATGAGCAGTTCTTC. Its translation: CASSLGGGSYNEQFF.